The 31 T cell receptor beta chains presented below share a single source sample, sequenced in a study of T cell repertoires in cytomegalovirus infection. TCRdb fed the reads into MiXCR, producing one record per CDR3 protein. There are 150,000 to 200,000 distinct CDR3 sequences in the sample; roughly a fifth occur only once, and under 3.5% lies in the top ten. Source material: PBMCs. These receptors were collected from a human donor in good health (CMV status not recorded). Some clones in this sample may be carry-over from other donors' samples.

This clonotype came up a few times. This chain connects TRBV7-3 to TRBJ1-1; D remains ambiguous. Germline V gene data show CDR1 as SGHTA and CDR2 as FQGTGA. The germline V and J ends were trimmed by 5 bases and 3 bases, with 13 bases remaining between them. This CDR3 comprises 14 residues. As DNA, the CDR3 is TGTGCCAGCAGCCCCAGGCCGAGGGACACTGAAGCTTTCTTT. It specifies CASSPRPRDTEAFF.

This clonotype was counted once. This chain connects TRBV29-1 to TRBJ2-4; weak D call: TRBD2 (5 bases). Deletions cut 4 bases from V and 5 bases from J, with 15 bases between. The germline CDR1 and CDR2 sequences are SQVTM and ANQGSEA. This CDR3 comprises 14 residues. In nucleotides, the CDR3 is TGCAGCGTTGCTGGGAAGGAGGTACAAAACATTCAGTACTTC. It is translated as CSVAGKEVQNIQYF.

This clonotype has just a few counts. This rearrangement joins TRBV19 to TRBJ2-5; the match to TRBD1 covers 10 bases. CDR1 and CDR2 from the germline V gene are LNHDA and SQIVND (reference sequence). The V and J ends lost 8 bases and 1 base, in that order; junction bases with no gene match: 1. The CDR3 contains 13 residues. CDR3 protein: CASGDRGQETQYF. The CDR3 DNA is TGTGCCAGTGGGGACAGGGGCCAAGAGACCCAGTACTTC.

This clonotype was seen only a few times. V gene TRBV29-1 combines with J gene TRBJ1-1; a possible D gene is TRBD1 (6 bases). The CDR3 is 13 residues long. The V gene lost 1 base and the J gene lost 3 bases, with 9 bases spanning the gap. Looked up from germline, CDR1 is SQVTM and CDR2 is ANQGSEA. CDR3 sequence: CSVEGGGDTEAFF. The CDR3 coding sequence is TGCAGCGTTGAAGGAGGGGGAGACACTGAAGCTTTCTTT.

This clonotype was seen a few times. The J gene is TRBJ2-7, the V gene TRBV7-6; the D is unclear. This CDR3 has 15 residues. The germline V and J ends were trimmed by 5 bases and 0 bases, with 14 bases remaining between them. In germline, CDR1 is SGHVS, CDR2 FNYEAQ. The CDR3 DNA follows: TGTGCCAGCAGCCCCTCAGGAGTGGGCTCCTACGAGCAGTACTTC. Protein product: CASSPSGVGSYEQYF.

The V and J genes are TRBV7-2 and TRBJ2-1, with 12 positions matching TRBD2. J was trimmed by 8 bases and V by 10 bases; bases with no gene match: 9. The CDR3 consists of 14 residues. Germline CDR1 reads SGHTA; CDR2 reads FQGNSA. The CDR3 is CATKLTSGSYEQFF. CDR3 coding DNA: TGTGCCACAAAACTGACTAGCGGGAGTTATGAGCAGTTCTTC.

To note about this clonotype: Given a much more abundant clone one base away, this may be a read error. The genes are TRBV7-2 and TRBJ1-1; D gene unclear. The germline V and J ends were trimmed by 2 bases and 1 base, with 11 bases remaining between them. Per germline, CDR1 SGHTA and CDR2 FQGNSA. The CDR3 is 15 amino acids. CDR3 DNA: TGTGCCAGCAGCTTACTGGGTCTGGGGAACACTGAAGCTTTCTTT. Amino acid sequence: CASSLLGLGNTEAFF.

The rearrangement joins TRBV28 to TRBJ2-3; unclear D gene. This CDR3 has 14 amino acids. Looked up from germline, CDR1 is MDHEN and CDR2 is SYDVKM. Trimming took off 5 bases at V and 4 bases at J, with 13 bases between the two ends. CDR3 DNA sequence: TGTGCCAGCAGTGCCCGGAGAGGCCCAGATACGCAGTATTTT. It yields the protein CASSARRGPDTQYF.

A few counts support this clonotype. V usage is TRBV30 and J usage is TRBJ2-3, with TRBD2 identical over 8 bases. V lost 3 bases to trimming and J lost 2 bases; unmatched junction nucleotides: 7. Per the germline V gene, CDR1 is GTSNPN and CDR2 is SVGIG (reference sequence). The CDR3 sequence is 15 residues long. CDR3 sequence reads: CAWSGGGMNTDTQYF. CDR3 bases: TGTGCCTGGAGCGGGGGGGGGATGAACACAGATACGCAGTATTTT.

Written as DNA, the CDR3 is TGTGCCAGCAGTGCGACAGGGGAATTTAGTCAGCCCCAGCATTTT. Translated, it gives CASSATGEFSQPQHF. The chain is built from TRBV12-3 or TRBV12-4 and TRBJ1-5; TRBD1 matches at 8 bases. V shed 5 bases and J 6 bases; nucleotides not matched to a gene: 9. The CDR3 spans 15 residues.

This clonotype came up a few times. The genes are TRBV28 and TRBJ2-1; 10 nucleotides align to TRBD1. The CDR3 has 15 amino acids. Germline V gene lookup returns CDR1 MDHEN and CDR2 SYDVKM. V trimming: 5 bases; J trimming: 8 bases; junction bases outside the gene matches: 9. The CDR3 reads CASSATGTGAHEQFF. The CDR3, as DNA: TGTGCCAGCAGTGCAACCGGGACAGGGGCCCATGAGCAGTTCTTC.

This clonotype was recorded a few times. The V call is TRBV12-3 or TRBV12-4, the J call TRBJ1-2; D unresolved. V lost 5 bases, J lost 8 bases, and 15 bases lay in between. The CDR3 spans 13 residues. The CDR3 spells CASSPRTDKGYTF. CDR3 nucleotides: TGTGCCAGCAGTCCGAGGACCGACAAGGGCTACACCTTC.

V gene TRBV7-2 combines with J gene TRBJ2-7; D is uncertain. The CDR3 has 11 amino acids. Germline CDR1 reads SGHTA; CDR2 reads FQGNSA. Trimming stripped 1 base from V and 9 bases from J, with 7 bases between. In DNA, the CDR3 is TGTGCCAGCAGCTTAGATAAAGTGCAGTACTTC. Translated: CASSLDKVQYF. The full variable domain, its missing parts supplied by reference TRBV7-2 and TRBJ2-7, is GAGVSQSPSNKVTEKGKDVELRCDPISGHTALYWYRQSLGQGLEFLIYFQGNSAPDKSGLPSDRFSAERTGGSVSTLTIQRTQQEDSAVYLCASSLDKVQYFGPGTRLTVT.

The chain carries TRBV7-9 and TRBJ1-1; 8 bases agree with TRBD1. This CDR3 is built from 15 residues. CDR1 is SEHNR, CDR2 FQNEAQ, per germline (reference sequence). The V segment lost 2 bases and the J segment 3 bases; nucleotides outside the gene matches: 5. The CDR3 loop is CASSLQGAGDTEAFF. CDR3 in DNA: TGTGCCAGCAGCTTACAGGGGGCGGGAGACACTGAAGCTTTCTTT. Using reference TRBV7-9 and TRBJ1-1 for the parts outside the CDR3, the full variable domain is DTGVSQNPRHKITKRGQNVTFRCDPISEHNRLYWYRQTLGQGPEFLTYFQNEAQLEKSRLLSDRFSAERPKGSFSTLEIQRTEQGDSAMYLCASSLQGAGDTEAFFGQGTRLTVV.

In this sample, this clonotype turned up a few times. The rearrangement joins TRBV7-3 to TRBJ2-2, with a tentative D call TRBD1 (6 bases). The V gene lost 5 bases and the J gene lost 0 bases, with 10 bases spanning the gap. The CDR3 covers 15 residues. CDR1 is SGHTA, CDR2 FQGTGA, per germline. DNA for the CDR3: TGTGCCAGCAGCCCGGACAGTTCGAACACCGGGGAGCTGTTTTTT. Its translation is CASSPDSSNTGELFF. The full variable domain, its missing parts supplied by reference TRBV7-3 and TRBJ2-2, is GAGVSQTPSNKVTEKGKYVELRCDPISGHTALYWYRQSLGQGPEFLIYFQGTGAADDSGLPNDRFFAVRPEGSVSTLKIQRTERGDSAVYLCASSPDSSNTGELFFGEGSRLTVL.

The rearrangement joins TRBV11-3 to TRBJ2-1; 10 nucleotides agree with TRBD1. CDR1 and CDR2 from the germline V gene are SGHNT and YENEEA. With V trimmed by 5 bases and J by 4 bases, 14 bases remained unmatched. This CDR3 is built from 18 residues. The CDR3 sequence: CASSARDRGGGGYNEQFF. In nucleotides, the CDR3 is TGTGCCAGCAGCGCCCGGGACAGGGGTGGCGGGGGATACAATGAGCAGTTCTTC.

The V gene is TRBV6-1, the J gene TRBJ2-2, with 8 bases identical to TRBD2. The germline V gene encodes CDR1 MNHNS and CDR2 SASEGT. CDR3 length: 15 amino acids. After removal of 3 bases from V and 5 bases from J, the junction contained 5 bases not matched to a gene. CDR3 residues: CASSDGSGDTGELFF. In DNA form, the CDR3 reads TGTGCCAGCAGTGACGGTAGCGGGGATACCGGGGAGCTGTTTTTT.

This clonotype was found many times. The chain employs TRBV6-1 and TRBJ2-5; TRBD1 matches at 8 bases. This CDR3 has 14 amino acids. Germline V gives CDR1 MNHNS, CDR2 SASEGT. J lost 5 bases, V lost 5 bases, and 7 bases had no gene match. For the CDR3, the DNA is TGTGCCAGCAGTACTTGGACAGGGTACGAGACCCAGTACTTC. Translated, it gives CASSTWTGYETQYF.

The chain joins TRBV5-1 to TRBJ2-7; 8 bases line up with TRBD2. The CDR3 extends over 15 amino acids. The J segment lost 0 bases and the V segment lost 4 bases, leaving 6 bases of the junction unmatched. The germline gives CDR1 SGHRS, CDR2 YFSETQ. The DNA of the CDR3 is TGCGCCAGCAGCGGGGAGCGGGGGTTCTCCTACGAGCAGTACTTC. It codes for CASSGERGFSYEQYF.

This clonotype was found many times. The chain combines TRBV6-5 with TRBJ1-1; D gene ambiguous. Trimming took 2 bases from V and 0 from J, leaving 19 bases between them. The CDR3 is 18 residues long. Germline CDR1 reads MNHEY; CDR2 reads SVGAGI. CDR3 loop: CASSYRNQRNLMNTEAFF. As DNA, the CDR3 is TGTGCCAGCAGTTACCGCAATCAGAGGAACCTCATGAACACTGAAGCTTTCTTT.

The chain couples TRBV2 to TRBJ2-1, with 10 bases identical to TRBD2. Germline CDR1 reads SNHLY; CDR2 reads FYNNEI. This CDR3 has 16 amino acids. V was pared by 4 bases and J by 3 bases, with 6 bases of the junction left unmatched. CDR3 DNA sequence: TGTGCCAGCAGTGGACCAACTAGCGGGGACTACAATGAGCAGTTCTTC. It is translated as CASSGPTSGDYNEQFF.

CDR3 region: CASSKTSASPYEQYF. CDR3 DNA sequence: TGCGCCAGCAGCAAGACTAGCGCGTCTCCATACGAGCAGTACTTC. This chain connects TRBV5-1 to TRBJ2-7, with TRBD2 matching 8 bases. The junction had 10 bases not matched to a gene; V was cut back by 4 bases and J by 4 bases. This CDR3 comprises 15 residues. Germline V gene data show CDR1 as SGHRS and CDR2 as YFSETQ.

This clonotype was seen ten or more times. V gene TRBV7-9 combines with J gene TRBJ1-1; D ambiguous. Germline CDR1 SEHNR, CDR2 FQNEAQ (reference sequence). The germline V and J ends were trimmed by 1 base and 4 bases, with 4 bases remaining between them. This CDR3 region has 12 residues. CDR3 nucleotides: TGTGCCAGCAGCTTAGATACCACTGAAGCTTTCTTT. Translating it yields CASSLDTTEAFF.

V is TRBV30 and J is TRBJ2-2; D gene ambiguous. Trimming left V 0 bases short and J 0 bases short, with 11 bases between. CDR1 GTSNPN and CDR2 SVGIG come from the germline V gene (reference sequence). CDR3 length equals 16 residues. CDR3 loop: CAWSVQRKANTGELFF. Written as DNA, the CDR3 is TGTGCCTGGAGTGTACAACGGAAAGCGAACACCGGGGAGCTGTTTTTT.

A few counts support this clonotype. The chain couples TRBV12-3 or TRBV12-4 to TRBJ2-2; 12 nucleotides match TRBD2. Trimming took 2 bases from V and 1 from J; bases not matched to a gene: 8. This CDR3 spans 19 amino acids. CDR3 bases: TGTGCCAGCAGTTTACCGTTTCGACTAGCGGGAGAGAACACCGGGGAGCTGTTTTTT. Its protein is CASSLPFRLAGENTGELFF.

This clonotype was picked up many times. J is TRBJ1-1 and V is TRBV7-8; 10 nucleotides line up with TRBD1. Germline CDR1 SGHVS, CDR2 FQNEAQ. Trimming removed 5 bases from V and 0 bases from J; junction bases left unmatched: 6. The CDR3 is made up of 16 amino acids. The CDR3 here is CASSPGQGTMNTEAFF. CDR3 in DNA: TGTGCCAGCAGCCCGGGACAGGGGACCATGAACACTGAAGCTTTCTTT.

A few counts support this clonotype. V and J are TRBV27 and TRBJ1-4; D remains ambiguous. The germline gives CDR1 MNHEY, CDR2 SMNVEV (reference sequence). CDR3 size: 14 residues. Trimming removed 2 bases at V and 4 bases at J, with 8 bases between. The CDR3 loop reads CASSLGRGNEKLFF. In DNA, the CDR3 is TGTGCCAGCAGTTTAGGACGGGGTAATGAAAAACTGTTTTTT.

The genes are TRBV7-9 and TRBJ2-1; the D is unclear. V lost 5 bases and J lost 6, with 14 bases in between. The V gene's germline CDR1 is SEHNR and CDR2 FQNEAQ (reference sequence). This CDR3 contains 14 residues. Here the CDR3 DNA reads TGTGCCAGCAGCGAGTATGCCCCGGGCAATGAGCAGTTCTTC. This sequence encodes CASSEYAPGNEQFF.

V gene TRBV23-1 combines with J gene TRBJ2-5; TRBD1 matches 7 bases. TRBV23-1 is known as an ORF, though its function is uncertain. The CDR3 spans 17 residues. The ends lost 0 bases at V and 3 bases at J; junction bases unmatched: 10. The CDR3 DNA is TGCGCCAGCAGTCAATCCTCGCGGACAGGCCACGAAGAGACCCAGTACTTC. This encodes CASSQSSRTGHEETQYF.

This clonotype showed up just a few times. The rearrangement joins TRBV14 to TRBJ2-1; the D gene could be TRBD1 or TRBD2 (7 bases each). The CDR3 extends over 17 amino acids. In germline, CDR1 is SGHDN, CDR2 FVKESK. With 4 bases removed from V and 7 bases from J, the gap between germline ends came to 23 bases. The CDR3 sequence: CASSLPRGGGPSNEQFF. DNA of the CDR3: TGTGCCAGCAGCCTCCCCAGGGGGGGAGGGCCCTCGAATGAGCAGTTCTTC. Filled out from reference TRBV14 and TRBJ2-1, the complete variable domain reads EAGVTQFPSHSVIEKGQTVTLRCDPISGHDNLYWYRRVMGKEIKFLLHFVKESKQDESGMPNNRFLAERTGGTYSTLKVQPAELEDSGVYFCASSLPRGGGPSNEQFFGPGTRLTVL.

The chain uses TRBV4-1 and TRBJ2-7; 8 nucleotides line up with TRBD1. Trimming at V came to 2 bases and at J to 2 bases, leaving 8 bases not matched to a gene. The CDR3 has 16 residues. CDR1 and CDR2 (germline): MGHRA, YSYEKL. The CDR3 reads CASSQNPRDRPYEQYF. CDR3 DNA sequence: TGCGCCAGCAGCCAAAACCCCCGGGACAGGCCCTACGAGCAGTACTTC.